The 12 T cell receptor beta chains below all came from one sample that was sequenced in a study of immune evolution from preneoplasia to lung adenocarcinoma. TCRdb's copy holds only in-frame clones and misses some; the assay was immunoSEQ multiplex PCR. The sample has approximately 11,000 clones, approximately 83% seen once. The specimen was FFPE normal lung tissue adjacent to the tumor. These receptors were taken from a person between 55 and 70 years old with lung adenocarcinoma. Some clones in this sample may be carry-over from other donors' samples.

The rearrangement links TRBV5-1 to TRBJ1-4; 7 bases agree with TRBD1. CDR1 and CDR2 from the germline V gene are SGHRS and YFSETQ. CDR3 size: 14 residues. Trimming took 0 bases from V and 5 from J; bases not matched to a gene: 1. The CDR3 loop is CASSLARGNEKLFF. The CDR3 coding sequence is TGCGCCAGCAGCTTGGCCAGGGGGAATGAAAAACTGTTTTTT.

In its sample, this clone was seen a few times. The V and J genes are TRBV5-4 and TRBJ2-3; 12 bases align to TRBD2. J gave up 5 bases and V 4 bases, and 11 bases lay outside the gene matches. The CDR3 extends over 17 amino acids. Germline assignment: CDR1 SGHNT and CDR2 YYREEE (reference sequence). CDR3 amino acids: CASSTRTSGAGGDTQYF. CDR3 nucleotide sequence: TGTGCCAGCAGCACTAGGACTAGCGGGGCGGGGGGAGATACGCAGTATTTT.

This clone has just one count. The chain joins TRBV4-1 to TRBJ2-3, with 8 bases fitting TRBD2. Looked up from germline, CDR1 is MGHRA and CDR2 is YSYEKL. With V trimmed by 4 bases and J by 4 bases, 10 bases remained unmatched. The CDR3 runs to 16 residues. The CDR3 coding sequence is TGCGCCAGCAGCCTCCTCGGGGGGGGAGTGTCAGATACGCAGTATTTT. Its translation: CASSLLGGGVSDTQYF.

This rearrangement joins TRBV4-1 to TRBJ2-2, with D possibly matching TRBD2 (6 bases). CDR3 length: 15 residues. Trimming took 1 base from V and 4 from J, leaving 10 bases between them. Germline assignment: CDR1 MGHRA and CDR2 YSYEKL. DNA for the CDR3: TGCGCCAGCAGCCAAGGCGGGAAGGCCACCGGGGAGCTGTTTTTT. Translated, it gives CASSQGGKATGELFF.

This rearrangement joins TRBV14 to TRBJ1-1; possibly TRBD1 for D (6 bases). V gave up 3 bases and J gave up 3 bases, with 11 bases separating them. The CDR3 runs to 14 residues. Germline V gives CDR1 SGHDN, CDR2 FVKESK. The CDR3, as DNA: TGTGCCAGCAGCCAGACAGGCGGTTACACTGAAGCTTTCTTT. Translating it yields CASSQTGGYTEAFF.

The chain couples TRBV6-5 to TRBJ2-7; D is perhaps TRBD1 (6 bases). Germline-derived CDR1 and CDR2 are MNHEY and SVGAGI. This CDR3 has 15 amino acids. V was clipped by 0 bases and J by 0 bases, with 9 bases between them. This CDR3 is CASSYSGALSYEQYF. The CDR3 DNA reads TGTGCCAGCAGTTACTCGGGGGCTCTCTCCTACGAGCAGTACTTC.

The CDR3 region has the DNA TGTGCCAGCAGTTCCGTATACTCTGGAAACACCATATATTTT. It yields the protein CASSSVYSGNTIYF. The rearrangement links TRBV25-1 to TRBJ1-3, with no clear D. V was shortened by 5 bases and J by 0 bases, with 8 bases between the two germline ends. This CDR3 spans 14 amino acids. Per the germline V gene, CDR1 is MGHDK and CDR2 is SYGVNS.

This clone is categorized as medium-sized. This sequence joins TRBV7-9 and TRBJ1-3; D may be TRBD1 (5 bases). Germline CDR1 SEHNR, CDR2 FQNEAQ (reference sequence). V was clipped by 1 base and J by 3 bases, with 13 bases between them. The CDR3 spans 16 residues. The CDR3 DNA sequence: TGTGCCAGCAGCTTAGTTCAAGGGGTGCTTGGAAACACCATATATTTT. As protein: CASSLVQGVLGNTIYF.

This rearrangement joins TRBV29-1 to TRBJ2-5; D unclear. The V gene lost 3 bases and the J gene lost 3 bases, with 14 bases spanning the gap. CDR3 length: 14 residues. Germline CDR1 and CDR2: SQVTM and ANQGSEA. CDR3 residues: CSVEGWRSEETQYF. CDR3 bases: TGCAGCGTTGAGGGATGGAGATCTGAAGAGACCCAGTACTTC.

The chain uses TRBV19 and TRBJ1-4, with D possibly matching TRBD1 (6 bases). The CDR3 sequence is 14 residues long. CDR1 and CDR2 from the germline V gene are LNHDA and SQIVND (reference sequence). V lost 5 bases to trimming and J lost 4 bases, with 11 bases between them. The CDR3 nucleotides are TGTGCCAGTAGTCTGGACAGTTTTAATGAAAAACTGTTTTTT. Translated: CASSLDSFNEKLFF.

The chain carries TRBV7-9 and TRBJ2-5; 7 bases fit TRBD2. The ends lost 3 bases at V and 7 bases at J; junction bases unmatched: 5. CDR3 length: 13 amino acids. Germline lookup yields CDR1 SEHNR and CDR2 FQNEAQ (reference sequence). CDR3 residues: CASSLTREGTQYF. CDR3 coding DNA: TGTGCCAGCAGCTTGACCAGGGAGGGGACCCAGTACTTC.

The chain employs TRBV5-4 and TRBJ2-1; D could derive from TRBD1 or TRBD2 (5 bases each). The V end lost 2 bases, the J end lost 8 bases, and 20 bases lay between the germline ends. The CDR3 totals 16 residues. CDR1 is SGHNT, CDR2 YYREEE, per germline (reference sequence). CDR3 amino acids: CASSLFRDGVSDEQFF. CDR3 bases: TGTGCCAGCAGCTTATTCCGGGACGGAGTCTCAGATGAGCAGTTCTTC.